This T cell receptor (beta chain) was captured by sequencing in a study of blood T cell repertoires in COVID-19. The CDR3 length is 14 residues. V was pared by 6 bases and J by 5 bases, with 9 bases of the junction left unmatched. Germline CDR1 reads SNHLY; CDR2 reads FYNNEI. Clones were sequenced by immunoSEQ multiplex PCR, and TCRdb holds only the in-frame ones, with some missing. The sample lists 250,000 to 350,000 clones, roughly 87% seen once, with 4.5% to 7% in the top ten. Participant-reported clinical history was the basis for cohort assignment. The sequenced material came from PBMCs or T cells enriched from blood (not recorded which). The chain combines TRBV2 with TRBJ1-2; 7 bases line up with TRBD1. The clonotype was recovered from a woman in her 30s who had recovered from COVID-19. The CDR3 region is CASRLPLQGYGYTF. DNA for the CDR3: TGTGCCAGCAGGCTTCCCCTACAGGGGTATGGCTACACCTTC. Together with reference TRBV2 and TRBJ1-2, the CDR3 gives the full variable domain: EPEVTQTPSHQVTQMGQEVILRCVPISNHLYFYWYRQILGQKVEFLVSFYNNEISEKSEIFDDQFSVERPDGSNFTLKIRSTKLEDSAMYFCASRLPLQGYGYTFGSGTRLTVV.